This T cell receptor beta chain was identified during a study of tumor and adjacent non-tumor tissue in lung cancer. General study findings and limits: Top 100 clones took a larger repertoire share in normal lung.

No cell sorting was done before RNA was extracted from the tissue. Three rounds of nested PCR, following a modified ARM-PCR protocol, produced the TCRbeta library. Using its own MiXCR run on the multiplex PCR reads, TCRdb lists one record per CDR3 protein. Among 110,000 or so distinct CDR3 sequences listed, about 75% were seen once. Germline V gives CDR1 DFQATT, CDR2 SNEGSKA (reference sequence). This CDR3 has 15 amino acids. To note about this clonotype: Its cognate antigen is unknown. At one end, the junction sequence differs from germline, possibly due to a read error.

The rearrangement uses TRBV20-1 and TRBJ1-5, with D possibly matching TRBD1 (5 bases). The TCR comes from a woman aged 55-70 years with non-small cell lung cancer. The sample consisted of lung tumor tissue. CDR3 in DNA: TGTAGTGCTAAAGATCAAGGGGATAGCAATCAGCCCCAGCATTTT. Translated, it gives CSAKDQGDSNQPQHF.